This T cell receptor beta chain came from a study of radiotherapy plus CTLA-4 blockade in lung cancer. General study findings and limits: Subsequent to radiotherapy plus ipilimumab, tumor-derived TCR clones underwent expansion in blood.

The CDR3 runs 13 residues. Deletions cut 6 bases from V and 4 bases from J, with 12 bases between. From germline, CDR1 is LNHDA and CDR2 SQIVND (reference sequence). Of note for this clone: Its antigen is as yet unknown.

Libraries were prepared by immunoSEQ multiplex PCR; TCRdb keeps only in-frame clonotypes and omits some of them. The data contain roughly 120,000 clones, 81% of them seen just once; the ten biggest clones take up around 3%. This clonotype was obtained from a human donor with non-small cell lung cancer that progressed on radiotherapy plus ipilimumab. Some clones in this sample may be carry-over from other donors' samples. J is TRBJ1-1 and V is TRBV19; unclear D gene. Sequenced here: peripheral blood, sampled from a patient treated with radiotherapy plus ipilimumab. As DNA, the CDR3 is TGTGCCAGTAGGAGGAGGGCCAGCACTGAAGCTTTCTTT. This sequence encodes CASRRRASTEAFF.